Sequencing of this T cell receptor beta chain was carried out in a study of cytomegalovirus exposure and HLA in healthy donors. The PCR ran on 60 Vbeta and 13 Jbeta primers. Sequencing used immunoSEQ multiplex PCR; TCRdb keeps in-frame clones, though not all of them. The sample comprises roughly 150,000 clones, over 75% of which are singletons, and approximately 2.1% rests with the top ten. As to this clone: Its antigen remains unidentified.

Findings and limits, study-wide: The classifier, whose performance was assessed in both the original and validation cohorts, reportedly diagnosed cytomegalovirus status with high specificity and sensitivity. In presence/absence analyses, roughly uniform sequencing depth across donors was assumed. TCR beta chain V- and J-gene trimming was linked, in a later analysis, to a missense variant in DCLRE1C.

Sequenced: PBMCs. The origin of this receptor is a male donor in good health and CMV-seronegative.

The chain's CDR3 is CASRQRQDPLGELFF. CDR3 nucleotides: TGTGCCAGCAGGCAGCGACAGGACCCCCTTGGGGAGCTGTTTTTT. V is TRBV7-8 and J is TRBJ2-2; maybe TRBD1 (6 bases). The CDR3 has 15 residues. Germline V gene data show CDR1 as SGHVS and CDR2 as FQNEAQ. Deletions cut 6 bases from V and 8 bases from J, with 19 bases between.